The T cell receptor beta chain described here comes from a study of blood T cells in healthy people across ages. Notes on the study in general: Possibly confounding the expanded clonotype changes was the fact that donor CMV status was unknown.

To note about this clonotype: Antigen specificity is unknown.

Using a J-beta primer mix together with a sample-barcoded 5' primer, a second PCR was run for roughly 7 to 12 cycles. MiXCR was run by TCRdb on the 5' RACE reads, yielding one entry per CDR3 protein. The table includes about 1.8 million distinct CDR3 sequences, about 49% detected once. Whenever a sample was processed, at least 6 million PBMCs were isolated. V was clipped by 4 bases and J by 5 bases; unmatched bases: 9. Germline assignment: CDR1 DFQATT and CDR2 SNEGSKA (reference sequence). The CDR3 loop spans 15 amino acids. This TCR derives from a woman aged 40-49 years in good health. The chain links TRBV20-1 to TRBJ2-5; 11 positions match TRBD2. Sequencing used blood. The CDR3 loop is CSANILAGVGETQYF. As DNA, the CDR3 is TGCAGTGCTAATATACTAGCGGGGGTGGGGGAGACCCAGTACTTC.